This T cell receptor beta chain was profiled in a study of T cells in Graves' hyperthyroidism and ophthalmopathy. Whole-study results and caveats: Blood shared most expanded thyroid clonotypes above 0.001.

TCR beta CDR3 regions were amplified from RNA transcripts. Using the HTBI primer set, a first-round RT-PCR was run on the TCR CDR3. A single record per CDR3 protein comes from TCRdb applying MiXCR to the multiplex PCR reads. This sample has around 520,000 distinct CDR3 sequences, with around 22% found just once. In the ophthalmopathy cohort, Clinical Activity Score was at least 3, NOSPECS grade at least 4, and duration under 3 months. As to this clonotype: What it binds is unknown.

This CDR3 is 16 amino acids long. Losses at the gene ends were 4 bases for V and 5 bases for J; bases not matched to a gene: 10. Germline assignment: CDR1 MRHNA and CDR2 SNTAGT. Sequenced sample: blood. This chain links TRBV6-4 with TRBJ2-5; 10 nucleotides line up with TRBD1. This clonotype originated in a woman in her twenties or thirties with Graves' ophthalmopathy. This CDR3 is CASSALPGQGRETQYF. DNA for the CDR3: TGTGCCAGCAGTGCCCTACCGGGACAGGGGCGCGAGACCCAGTACTTC.